A single sample is the source of the 5 T cell receptor beta chains below, sequenced in a study of T cells in women clearing cervical HPV infection. Generated by immunoSEQ multiplex PCR, the TCRdb table keeps only in-frame clones and is missing some. The listing records 25,000 to 35,000 clones. Sequenced: blood buffy coat. The receptors were sampled from a woman aged 18 to 75 with a cervical HPV16 infection that either progressed to CIN3+ or cleared (not recorded which).

With regard to this clone: The sequenced fragment ends 3 residues before the CDR3 boundary, so the rest is inferred from the germline J gene. The chain is built from TRBV12-3 or TRBV12-4 and TRBJ2-3; 13 nucleotides match TRBD2. V gave up 5 bases and J gave up 5 bases; unmatched junction bases: 4. CDR3 length: 15 amino acids. CDR3 DNA, as far as it was read: TGTGCCAGCAGTACACTAGCGGGGGGGCTAGATACG. Amino acids: CASSTLAGGLDT. The CDR3, in full, reads CASSTLAGGLDTQYF.

To note about this clone: The read finishes 3 residues shy of the CDR3 end, and the germline J gene is used to complete it. The J gene is TRBJ1-2, the V gene TRBV7-6; possible D gene TRBD1, 5 bases. The CDR3 spans 16 residues. Germline V gene data show CDR1 as SGHVS and CDR2 as FNYEAQ. The CDR3 protein is CASSDTFPGSQTGYTF. The CDR3 DNA, read in part, is TGTGCCAGCAGCGATACATTTCCAGGGTCACAGACGGGC.

A word on this clone: The CDR3 is cut off 3 residues early in the read; its end comes from the germline J gene. The rearrangement links TRBV5-1 to TRBJ1-3, with TRBD1 as a possible D gene (5 bases). The CDR3 is 15 amino acids. V was clipped by 3 bases and J by 6 bases, with 16 bases between them. CDR1 is SGHRS, CDR2 YFSETQ, per germline. The sequenced part of the CDR3 DNA is TGCGCCAGCAGCTACTCGGAGGGGTCCCAAAACACC. Encoded protein: CASSYSEGSQNT. The CDR3 reads in full as CASSYSEGSQNTIYF.

In regard to this clone: The CDR3 end falls 3 residues outside the read, so it is completed with the germline J gene. The chain recombines TRBV28 with TRBJ2-5; 8 nucleotides line up with TRBD2. CDR3 length: 14 residues. V was pared by 3 bases and J by 4 bases, with 4 bases of the junction left unmatched. CDR1 and CDR2 from the germline V gene are MDHEN and SYDVKM. Incomplete CDR3 DNA: TGTGCCAGCAGTTTCGGGAGGGGGAGAGAGACC. It is translated as CASSFGRGRET. The full CDR3 is CASSFGRGRETQYF.

CDR3 bases read: TGTGCCATCACCGTAGGGGGAAACTATGGC. Translation gives CAITVGGNYG. The entire CDR3 reads CAITVGGNYGYTF. The chain links TRBV10-3 to TRBJ1-2, with a weak D call TRBD1 (6 bases). Sequencing ends 3 residues short of the CDR3 end; the germline J gene provides the rest. The CDR3 has 13 residues. Germline V gene lookup returns CDR1 ENHRY and CDR2 SYGVKD. V was cut by 7 bases and J by 2 bases, with 11 bases left in between.